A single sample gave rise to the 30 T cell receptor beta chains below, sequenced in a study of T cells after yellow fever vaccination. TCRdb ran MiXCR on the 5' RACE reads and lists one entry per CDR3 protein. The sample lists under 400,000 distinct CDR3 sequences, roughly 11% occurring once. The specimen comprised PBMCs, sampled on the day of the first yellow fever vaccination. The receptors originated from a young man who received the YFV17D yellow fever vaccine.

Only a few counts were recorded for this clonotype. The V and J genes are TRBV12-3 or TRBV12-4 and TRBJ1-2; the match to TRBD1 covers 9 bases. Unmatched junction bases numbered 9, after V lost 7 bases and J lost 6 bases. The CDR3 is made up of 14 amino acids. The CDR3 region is CASTLFDRGDGYTF. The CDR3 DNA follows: TGTGCCAGCACCCTTTTCGACAGGGGGGATGGCTACACCTTC.

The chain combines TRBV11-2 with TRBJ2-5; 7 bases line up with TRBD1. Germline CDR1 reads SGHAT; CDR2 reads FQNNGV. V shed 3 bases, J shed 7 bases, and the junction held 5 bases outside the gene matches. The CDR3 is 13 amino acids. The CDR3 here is CASSFDREGTQYF. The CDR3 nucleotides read TGTGCCAGCAGCTTTGACAGGGAAGGGACCCAGTACTTC.

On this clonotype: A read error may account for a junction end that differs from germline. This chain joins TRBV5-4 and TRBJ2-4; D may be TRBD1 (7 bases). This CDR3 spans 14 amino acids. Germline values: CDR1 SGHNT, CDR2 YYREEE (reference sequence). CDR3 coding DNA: TGTGCCATCAGCTTGGGGCAGGGGGGAAACATTCAGTACTTC. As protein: CAISLGQGGNIQYF. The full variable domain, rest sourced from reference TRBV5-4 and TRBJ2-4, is ETGVTQSPTHLIKTRGQQVTLRCSSQSGHNTVSWYQQALGQGPQFIFQYYREEENGRGNFPPRFSGLQFPNYSSELNVNALELDDSALYLCAISLGQGGNIQYFGAGTRLSVL.

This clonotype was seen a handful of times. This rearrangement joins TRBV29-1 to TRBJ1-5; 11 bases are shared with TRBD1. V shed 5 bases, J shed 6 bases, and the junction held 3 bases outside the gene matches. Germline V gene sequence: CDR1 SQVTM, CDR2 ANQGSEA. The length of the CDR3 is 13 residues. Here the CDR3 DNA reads TGCAGCGTTTGGACAGGGGGCACTCAGCCCCAGCATTTT. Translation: CSVWTGGTQPQHF.

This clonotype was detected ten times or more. CDR3 loop: CASRSRDSYNEQFF. The DNA of the CDR3 is TGTGCCAGCAGATCGAGGGACTCCTACAATGAGCAGTTCTTC. V gene TRBV3-1 combines with J gene TRBJ2-1, with a tentative D call TRBD2 (5 bases). V shed 6 bases and J shed 0 bases, with 9 bases lying between them. The CDR3 is 14 amino acids. The germline V gene has CDR1 LGHDT and CDR2 YNNKEL (reference sequence).

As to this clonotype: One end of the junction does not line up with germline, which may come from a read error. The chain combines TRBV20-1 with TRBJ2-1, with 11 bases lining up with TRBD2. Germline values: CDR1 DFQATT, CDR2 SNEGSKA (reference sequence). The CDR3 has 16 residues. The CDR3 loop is CCARSLAGGTYNEQFF. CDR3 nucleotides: TGCTGTGCTAGGAGCCTAGCGGGGGGAACCTACAATGAGCAGTTCTTC.

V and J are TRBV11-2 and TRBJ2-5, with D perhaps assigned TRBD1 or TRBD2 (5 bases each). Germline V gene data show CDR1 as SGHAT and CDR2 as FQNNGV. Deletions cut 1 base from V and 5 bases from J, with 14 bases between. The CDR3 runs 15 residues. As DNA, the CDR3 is TGTGCCAGCAGCTTAGGAGGGGCTTCGGCCGAGACCCAGTACTTC. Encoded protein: CASSLGGASAETQYF.

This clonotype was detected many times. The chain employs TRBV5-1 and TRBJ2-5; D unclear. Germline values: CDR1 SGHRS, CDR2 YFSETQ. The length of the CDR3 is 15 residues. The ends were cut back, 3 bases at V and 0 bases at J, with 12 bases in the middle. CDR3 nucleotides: TGCGCCAGCAGCTCCGCCCAGGCGTACCAAGAGACCCAGTACTTC. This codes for CASSSAQAYQETQYF.

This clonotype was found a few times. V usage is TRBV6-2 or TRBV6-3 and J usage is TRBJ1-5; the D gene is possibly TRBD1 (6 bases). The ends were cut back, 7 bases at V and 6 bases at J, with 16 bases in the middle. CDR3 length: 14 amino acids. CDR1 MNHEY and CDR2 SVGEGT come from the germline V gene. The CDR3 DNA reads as TGTGCCAGCAAGTGGACAGATCGGGGTCAGCCCCAGCATTTT. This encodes CASKWTDRGQPQHF.

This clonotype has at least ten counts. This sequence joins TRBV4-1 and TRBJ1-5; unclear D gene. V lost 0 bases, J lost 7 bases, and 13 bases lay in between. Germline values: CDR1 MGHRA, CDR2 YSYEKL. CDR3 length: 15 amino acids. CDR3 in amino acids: CASSQDPTGAQPQHF. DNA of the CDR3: TGCGCCAGCAGCCAAGATCCGACGGGCGCCCAGCCCCAGCATTTT.

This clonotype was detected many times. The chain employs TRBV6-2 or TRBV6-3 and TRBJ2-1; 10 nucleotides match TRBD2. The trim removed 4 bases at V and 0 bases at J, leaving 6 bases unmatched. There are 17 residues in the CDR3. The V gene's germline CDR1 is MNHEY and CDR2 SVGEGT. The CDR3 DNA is TGTGCCAGCAGTTTACGGACTAGCGGCAGCTCCTACAATGAGCAGTTCTTC. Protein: CASSLRTSGSSYNEQFF.

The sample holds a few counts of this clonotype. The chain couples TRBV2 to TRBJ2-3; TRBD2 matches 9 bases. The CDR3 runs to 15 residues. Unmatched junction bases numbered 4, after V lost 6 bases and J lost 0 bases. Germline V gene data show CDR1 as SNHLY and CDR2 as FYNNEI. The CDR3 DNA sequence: TGTGCCAGCAGGGACCTAGCGGGGAGCACAGATACGCAGTATTTT. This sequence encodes CASRDLAGSTDTQYF.

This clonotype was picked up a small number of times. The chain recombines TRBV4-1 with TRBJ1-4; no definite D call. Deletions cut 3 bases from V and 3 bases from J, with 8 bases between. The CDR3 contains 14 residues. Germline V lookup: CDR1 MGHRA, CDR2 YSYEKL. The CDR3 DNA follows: TGCGCCAGCAGCCAGTTCAGAGCTAATGAAAAACTGTTTTTT. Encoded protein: CASSQFRANEKLFF.

CDR3: CASSTRLGETQYF. The CDR3 coding sequence is TGTGCCAGCAGTACCAGGTTAGGGGAGACCCAGTACTTC. The V gene is TRBV27, the J gene TRBJ2-5; D not certain. Between the trimmed V and J ends, which lost 5 bases and 5 bases, there was a span of 12 bases. This CDR3 is 13 amino acids long. Germline CDR1 MNHEY, CDR2 SMNVEV (reference sequence).

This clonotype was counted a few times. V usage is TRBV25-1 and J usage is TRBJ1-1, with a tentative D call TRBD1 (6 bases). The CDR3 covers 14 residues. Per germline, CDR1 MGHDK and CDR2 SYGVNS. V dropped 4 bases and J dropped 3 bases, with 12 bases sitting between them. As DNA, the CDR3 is TGTGCCAGCAGTGGAAACAGGGAATACACTGAAGCTTTCTTT. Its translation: CASSGNREYTEAFF.

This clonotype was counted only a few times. Here the CDR3 DNA reads TGTGCCAGCAGCTTTCTAGGAAGCGGTGAGCAGTTCTTC. This codes for CASSFLGSGEQFF. J is TRBJ2-1 and V is TRBV7-2; possibly TRBD2 for D (5 bases). Germline assignment: CDR1 SGHTA and CDR2 FQGNSA. The CDR3 is 13 amino acids. V gave up 3 bases and J gave up 9 bases, with 12 bases separating them.

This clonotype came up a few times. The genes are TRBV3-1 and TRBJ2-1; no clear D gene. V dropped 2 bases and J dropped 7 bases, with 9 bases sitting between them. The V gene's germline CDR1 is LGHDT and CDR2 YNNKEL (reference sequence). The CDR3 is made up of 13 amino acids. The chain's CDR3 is CASSQRHLNEQFF. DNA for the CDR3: TGTGCCAGCAGCCAAAGACACCTAAATGAGCAGTTCTTC.

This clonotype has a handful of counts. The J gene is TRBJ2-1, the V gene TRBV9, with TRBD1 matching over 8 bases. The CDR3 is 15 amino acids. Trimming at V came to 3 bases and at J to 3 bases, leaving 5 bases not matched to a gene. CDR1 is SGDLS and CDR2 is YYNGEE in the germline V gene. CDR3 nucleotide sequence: TGTGCCAGCAGCGACCGGGACAGGAACTACAATGAGCAGTTCTTC. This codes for CASSDRDRNYNEQFF.

CDR3 in amino acids: CASSRTSQTGANIQYF. The DNA of the CDR3 is TGTGCCAGCAGCCGAACGTCTCAGACAGGGGCAAACATTCAGTACTTC. The chain links TRBV7-9 to TRBJ2-4; 8 bases are shared with TRBD1. CDR3 length equals 16 residues. Unmatched junction bases numbered 12, after V lost 5 bases and J lost 6 bases. Per the germline V gene, CDR1 is SEHNR and CDR2 is FQNEAQ (reference sequence). Variable domain in full (rest from reference TRBV7-9 and TRBJ2-4): DTGVSQNPRHKITKRGQNVTFRCDPISEHNRLYWYRQTLGQGPEFLTYFQNEAQLEKSRLLSDRFSAERPKGSFSTLEIQRTEQGDSAMYLCASSRTSQTGANIQYFGAGTRLSVL.

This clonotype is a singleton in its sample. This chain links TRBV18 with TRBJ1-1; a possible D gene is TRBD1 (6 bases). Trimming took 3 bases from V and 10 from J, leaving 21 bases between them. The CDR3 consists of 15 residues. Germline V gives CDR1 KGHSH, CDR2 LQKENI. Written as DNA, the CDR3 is TGTGCCAGCTCACCCCGGGAGGGGGTCGCCCAGGCAGCTTTCTTT. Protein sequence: CASSPREGVAQAAFF.

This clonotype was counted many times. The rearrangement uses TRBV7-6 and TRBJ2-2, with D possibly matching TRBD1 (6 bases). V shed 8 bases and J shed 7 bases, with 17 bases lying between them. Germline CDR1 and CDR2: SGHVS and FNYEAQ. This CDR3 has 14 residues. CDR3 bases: TGTGCCAGCCGGGACACTCTCAGGGGCGGGGAGCTGTTTTTT. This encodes CASRDTLRGGELFF.

CDR3 amino acids: CSARDLLPGTDTQYF. DNA of the CDR3: TGCAGTGCTAGAGATCTACTCCCGGGAACAGATACGCAGTATTTT. The V and J genes are TRBV20-1 and TRBJ2-3; D possibly corresponds to TRBD2 (5 bases). The CDR3 loop spans 15 amino acids. Per germline, CDR1 DFQATT and CDR2 SNEGSKA (reference sequence). Trimming removed 0 bases at V and 3 bases at J, with 13 bases between.

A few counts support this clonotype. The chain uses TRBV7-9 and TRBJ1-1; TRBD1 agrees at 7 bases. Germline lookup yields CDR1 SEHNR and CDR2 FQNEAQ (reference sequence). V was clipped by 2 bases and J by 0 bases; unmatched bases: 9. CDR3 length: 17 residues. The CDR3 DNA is TGTGCCAGCAGCTTATCTTCGGCAGGGGGTATGAACACTGAAGCTTTCTTT. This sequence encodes CASSLSSAGGMNTEAFF.

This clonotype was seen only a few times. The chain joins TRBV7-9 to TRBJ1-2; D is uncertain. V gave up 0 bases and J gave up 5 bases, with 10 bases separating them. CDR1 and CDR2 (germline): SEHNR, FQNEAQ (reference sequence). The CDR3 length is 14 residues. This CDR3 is CASSLAGSVYGYTF. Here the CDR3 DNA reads TGTGCCAGCAGCTTAGCCGGGTCAGTGTATGGCTACACCTTC.

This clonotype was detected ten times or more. The CDR3 DNA reads TGCGCCAGCAGCTTGGACAGCTACAATGAGCAGTTCTTC. It specifies CASSLDSYNEQFF. The chain recombines TRBV5-1 with TRBJ2-1, with D hard to call. CDR3 size: 13 residues. From germline, CDR1 is SGHRS and CDR2 YFSETQ. Trimming stripped 0 bases from V and 3 bases from J, with 4 bases between.

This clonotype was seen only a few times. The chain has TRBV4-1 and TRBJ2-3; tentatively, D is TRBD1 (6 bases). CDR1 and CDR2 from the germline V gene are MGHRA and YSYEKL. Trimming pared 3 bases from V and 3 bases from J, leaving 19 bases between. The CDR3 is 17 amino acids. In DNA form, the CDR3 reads TGCGCCAGCAGCCAGACATCGTTAGACAGGACAACAGATACGCAGTATTTT. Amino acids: CASSQTSLDRTTDTQYF.

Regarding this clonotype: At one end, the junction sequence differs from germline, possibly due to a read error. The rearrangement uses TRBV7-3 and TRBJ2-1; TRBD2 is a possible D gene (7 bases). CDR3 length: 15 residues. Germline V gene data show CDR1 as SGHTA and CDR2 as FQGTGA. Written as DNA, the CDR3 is TGTGCCATCAGCATGGGGGGGCGGCCATACAATGAGCAGTTCTTC. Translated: CAISMGGRPYNEQFF.

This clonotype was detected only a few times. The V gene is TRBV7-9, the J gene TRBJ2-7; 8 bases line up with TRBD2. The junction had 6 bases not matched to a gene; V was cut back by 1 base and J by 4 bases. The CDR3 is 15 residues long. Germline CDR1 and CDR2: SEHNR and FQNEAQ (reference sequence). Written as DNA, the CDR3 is TGTGCCAGCAGCTTAGAGACGGGGGGGCTGTACGAGCAGTACTTC. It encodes CASSLETGGLYEQYF.

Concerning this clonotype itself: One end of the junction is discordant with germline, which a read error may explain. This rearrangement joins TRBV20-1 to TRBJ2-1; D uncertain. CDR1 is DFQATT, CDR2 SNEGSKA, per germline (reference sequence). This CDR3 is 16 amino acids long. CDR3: CSDRGTGHRSYNEQFF. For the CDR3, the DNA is TGCAGTGATAGAGGAACGGGCCACCGCTCCTACAATGAGCAGTTCTTC.

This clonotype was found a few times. The CDR3 coding sequence is TGCACCAGCAGCCGTGGGATCAGGCTCTCTGGAAACACCATATATTTT. Translated, it gives CTSSRGIRLSGNTIYF. The genes are TRBV1 and TRBJ1-3; the tabulated D call, TRBD1, remains unverified against the DNA. TRBV1 is recorded as a pseudogene. This CDR3 is 16 amino acids long.